This T cell receptor (beta chain) is drawn from a study of blood T cell repertoires in COVID-19. Study-level information: Sites across the United States, Italy and Spain contributed samples from acute and convalescent COVID-19.

Individuals aged roughly 18 to 90 years were recruited from roughly 22 US areas. Either two negative PCRs, clearance, or symptom resolution qualified Cohort 3 donors as recovered. Remarks on this clone: Its ends do not fully match the called genes, so a read error is possible.

Original data processing: Estimation of nucleated cell counts relied on the amplification of reference gene primers. Method: immunoSEQ multiplex PCR; TCRdb's copy keeps in-frame clones and lacks some. That table gives V, J and clone size, and the DNA gave D and trimming. The sample carries about 470,000 clones, 75% to 90% recorded once. From germline, CDR1 is SNHLY and CDR2 FYNNEI. This CDR3 region has 15 residues. The sequencing input was PBMCs or T cells enriched from blood (not recorded which). This TCR came from a woman aged 18-29 years who had recovered from COVID-19. The rearrangement uses TRBV2 and TRBJ1-6, with a tentative D call TRBD1 (5 bases). Here the CDR3 reads CASREEGQARTTLHF. The CDR3, as DNA: TGTGCCAGCAGGGAAGAGGGGCAGGCCCGTACCACCCTCCACTTT.